This T cell receptor beta chain was found in a study of shared clonotypes between healthy human individuals. The CDR3 extends over 12 amino acids. V lost 10 bases to trimming and J lost 6 bases, with 12 bases between them. Per germline, CDR1 MNHEY and CDR2 SMNVEV (reference sequence). Study results and caveats: Naive subsets tended to show greater estimated richness than memory subsets.

Replicate sorted-subset PCRs were loaded with roughly 190 ng DNA, about 31,000 T cell genomes. Sequencing was performed with immunoSEQ multiplex PCR; in TCRdb, only in-frame clones are kept and a portion is missing. The sample yields 740,000 or so clones, around four fifths seen once. The sample holds many counts of this clone. As yet, its antigen is unknown. The genes are TRBV27 and TRBJ2-2; D is ambiguous. This clonotype was obtained from a woman between 25 and 40 years old in good health. Sequencing was carried out using memory CD4+ T cells sorted from blood. The subset is: CD45RA-negative fraction. The CDR3 protein is CATSTWPGELFF. The DNA of the CDR3 is TGTGCCACCTCGACGTGGCCCGGGGAGCTGTTTTTT.